These 20 T cell receptor beta chains share one sample of origin, sequenced in a study of blood T cell repertoires in COVID-19. Assay: immunoSEQ multiplex PCR; the TCRdb copy retains only in-frame clones and omits some. The sample contains roughly 99,000 clones, roughly 80% of which appear only once. Material: peripheral blood. Receptors were obtained from a woman older than 75 with acute or convalescent COVID-19.

This CDR3 reads CASGGQGKGGYTF. CDR3 DNA: TGTGCTAGTGGGGGACAGGGCAAGGGTGGCTACACCTTC. The genes are TRBV12-5 and TRBJ1-2, with 9 bases that match TRBD1. The CDR3 has 13 residues. Germline CDR1 LGHNT, CDR2 FRNRAP. V lost 6 bases and J lost 7; bases outside the gene matches: 6.

J is TRBJ2-1 and V is TRBV18; the match to TRBD1 covers 7 bases. This CDR3 contains 14 residues. Germline CDR1 and CDR2: KGHSH and LQKENI. After removal of 5 bases from V and 8 bases from J, the junction contained 9 bases not matched to a gene. DNA of the CDR3: TGTGCCAGCTCATCCGCGGACAGGCTCCATGAGCAGTTCTTC. This codes for CASSSADRLHEQFF.

The chain couples TRBV2 to TRBJ2-5; 10 bases fit TRBD1. Germline V gene sequence: CDR1 SNHLY, CDR2 FYNNEI. Trimming cost V 8 bases and J 4 bases; bases outside gene matches: 13. CDR3 length equals 16 residues. The CDR3 DNA follows: TGTGCCAGCCAACGAAGACAGGGGGCCACCGGAGAGACCCAGTACTTC. Translating it yields CASQRRQGATGETQYF.

The genes are TRBV30 and TRBJ1-2; no firm D call. The CDR3 length is 15 residues. V dropped 2 bases and J dropped 8 bases, with 21 bases sitting between them. Germline V gene data show CDR1 as GTSNPN and CDR2 as SVGIG (reference sequence). CDR3 protein: CAWSFGLHRAGGYTF. The CDR3 region has the DNA TGTGCCTGGAGTTTTGGACTCCACCGGGCGGGGGGCTACACCTTC. Drawing the rest from reference TRBV30 and TRBJ1-2, the complete variable domain is SQTIHQWPATLVQPVGSPLSLECTVEGTSNPNLYWYRQAAGRGLQLLFYSVGIGQISSEVPQNLSASRPQDRQFILSSKKLLLSDSGFYLCAWSFGLHRAGGYTFGSGTRLTVV.

This chain connects TRBV24-1 to TRBJ2-7, with 7 bases aligning to TRBD1. Germline-derived CDR1 and CDR2 are KGHDR and SFDVKD. V dropped 4 bases and J dropped 4; count of bases not matched to a gene: 9. The CDR3 extends over 15 amino acids. The CDR3 loop is CATSDSDRVPYEQYF. CDR3 bases: TGTGCCACCAGTGACTCCGACAGGGTCCCGTACGAGCAGTACTTC.

This clone was found a few times. V and J are TRBV30 and TRBJ2-7, with a tentative D call TRBD1 (5 bases). Trimming took 0 bases from V and 7 from J, leaving 10 bases between them. This CDR3 contains 12 residues. Per the germline V gene, CDR1 is GTSNPN and CDR2 is SVGIG (reference sequence). CDR3: CAWSVGVGEQYF. Written as DNA, the CDR3 is TGTGCCTGGAGTGTAGGGGTCGGGGAGCAGTACTTC.

In regard to this clone: A junction boundary mismatches the germline segment, possibly from a read error. The CDR3 protein is CASSPRQTDPNQPQHF. The CDR3 region has the DNA TGCGCCAGCAGCCCCAGACAGACTGACCCCAATCAGCCCCAGCATTTT. The V call is TRBV6-2 or TRBV6-3, the J call TRBJ1-5; D might be TRBD1 (5 bases). Germline V CDR1 and CDR2: MNHEY, SVGEGT. The CDR3 sequence is 16 residues long.

V gene TRBV24-1 combines with J gene TRBJ1-2; 12 bases map to TRBD1. The germline V gene encodes CDR1 KGHDR and CDR2 SFDVKD. Trimming removed 4 bases from V and 7 bases from J; junction bases left unmatched: 6. The CDR3 runs to 15 residues. The CDR3 loop reads CATSDRGTGGGGYTF. The CDR3 DNA follows: TGTGCCACCAGTGACCGGGGGACAGGGGGCGGTGGCTACACCTTC.

The gene calls are TRBV18 and TRBJ1-1; 10 bases agree with TRBD1. The V gene's germline CDR1 is KGHSH and CDR2 LQKENI. CDR3 length equals 16 residues. J was trimmed by 0 bases and V by 4 bases; bases with no gene match: 5. The CDR3 sequence: CASSHRQGAMNTEAFF. In DNA form, the CDR3 reads TGTGCCAGCTCACACCGACAGGGGGCAATGAACACTGAAGCTTTCTTT.

V and J are TRBV3-1 (or the pseudogene TRBV3-2) and TRBJ2-1; no reliable D call. CDR1 and CDR2 from the germline V gene are LGHDT and YNNKEL (reference sequence). V lost 4 bases to trimming and J lost 9 bases, with 19 bases between them. The length of the CDR3 is 15 residues. This CDR3 is CASSPRSAVPSEQFF. The CDR3 DNA sequence: TGTGCCAGCAGCCCTCGATCGGCAGTTCCTAGTGAGCAGTTCTTC.

This rearrangement joins TRBV5-1 to TRBJ1-2, with D perhaps matching TRBD1 (5 bases). The CDR3 is 15 residues long. Germline CDR1 SGHRS, CDR2 YFSETQ. V lost 0 bases and J lost 2, with 11 bases in between. The chain's CDR3 is CASSLVQGPNYGYTF. In DNA, the CDR3 is TGCGCCAGCAGCTTGGTCCAGGGCCCCAACTATGGCTACACCTTC.

The rearrangement joins TRBV6-5 to TRBJ1-2; 7 nucleotides agree with TRBD1. The CDR3 spans 11 residues. J gave up 7 bases and V 8 bases, and 4 bases lay outside the gene matches. CDR1 and CDR2 (germline): MNHEY, SVGAGI. CDR3 sequence (DNA): TGTGCCAGCCAGGGGGGAATTGGCTACACCTTC. This codes for CASQGGIGYTF.

This chain connects TRBV7-2 to TRBJ1-2; D may be TRBD1 (6 bases). CDR3 length: 14 residues. The V gene's germline CDR1 is SGHTA and CDR2 FQGNSA. The V end was cut by 1 base, the J end by 4 bases, with 10 bases between. Written as DNA, the CDR3 is TGTGCCAGCAGCTTAGGACGGGACATCTATGGCTACACCTTC. Translated, it gives CASSLGRDIYGYTF.

The CDR3, as DNA: TGTGCCAGCAGCTTAGTCACGAACACCGGGGAGCTGTTTTTT. Amino acids: CASSLVTNTGELFF. The gene calls are TRBV7-2 and TRBJ2-2; D not certain. The CDR3 has 14 amino acids. V was cut by 1 base and J by 0 bases, with 3 bases left in between. Germline V gene lookup returns CDR1 SGHTA and CDR2 FQGNSA. The full variable domain, rest sourced from reference TRBV7-2 and TRBJ2-2, is GAGVSQSPSNKVTEKGKDVELRCDPISGHTALYWYRQSLGQGLEFLIYFQGNSAPDKSGLPSDRFSAERTGGSVSTLTIQRTQQEDSAVYLCASSLVTNTGELFFGEGSRLTVL.

The chain carries TRBV19 and TRBJ2-1; D remains ambiguous. The CDR3 is 13 amino acids. V was trimmed by 3 bases and J by 3 bases, leaving 6 bases between them. Looked up from germline, CDR1 is LNHDA and CDR2 is SQIVND (reference sequence). DNA for the CDR3: TGTGCCAGTAGTATCCAAAACTACAATGAGCAGTTCTTC. It specifies CASSIQNYNEQFF.

The rearrangement links TRBV5-4 to TRBJ1-4; TRBD1 aligns across 10 bases. Germline-derived CDR1 and CDR2 are SGHNT and YYREEE (reference sequence). The CDR3 has 15 residues. J lost 5 bases, V lost 4 bases, and 5 bases had no gene match. For the CDR3, the DNA is TGTGCCAGCAGCCTCAGACAGGGGGCGAATGAAAAACTGTTTTTT. Amino acid sequence: CASSLRQGANEKLFF.

The chain carries TRBV5-1 and TRBJ1-4, with 9 bases that match TRBD1. Trimming took 2 bases from V and 8 from J; bases not matched to a gene: 7. The CDR3 is 15 residues long. Germline V gene sequence: CDR1 SGHRS, CDR2 YFSETQ. The CDR3 spells CASSLAGQGYEKLFF. The CDR3 nucleotides are TGCGCCAGCAGCTTAGCGGGACAGGGTTACGAAAAACTGTTTTTT.

This chain connects TRBV6-5 to TRBJ1-2; tentatively, D is TRBD1 (6 bases). CDR3 length equals 13 residues. Per germline, CDR1 MNHEY and CDR2 SVGAGI. Trimming shortened V by 6 bases and J by 7 bases, and 15 bases separated the two germline ends. Here the CDR3 DNA reads TGTGCCAGCAGCCCACAGGGATTGGCTGGCTACACCTTC. Translated: CASSPQGLAGYTF.

This chain links TRBV6-1 with TRBJ2-5; 7 nucleotides agree with TRBD1. CDR3 length: 15 amino acids. CDR1 is MNHNS, CDR2 SASEGT, per germline. With 3 bases clipped from V and 2 bases from J, the junction kept 6 bases outside the gene matches. CDR3 sequence (DNA): TGTGCCAGCAGTGATGGACAGGCAGCGCAAGAGACCCAGTACTTC. Its protein is CASSDGQAAQETQYF.

The chain couples TRBV7-8 to TRBJ2-7; possible D gene TRBD2, 5 bases. The V end lost 2 bases, the J end lost 6 bases, and 11 bases lay between the germline ends. The CDR3 is 13 residues long. CDR1 is SGHVS, CDR2 FQNEAQ, per germline. The CDR3 protein is CASSLPSAGEQYF. In DNA form, the CDR3 reads TGTGCCAGCAGCTTACCTTCGGCGGGCGAGCAGTACTTC.